This T cell receptor beta chain was found in a study of T cells after yellow fever vaccination. As to this clonotype: Its matching antigen is unknown.

Findings of the study overall: Post-booster repertoires contained most primary-vaccination clones again (roughly 95% CD4, 88% CD8). Weaker, the secondary response had a peak occurring faster, on day 5 versus 15.

Generation of TCR cDNA used 5'RACE template switching (which added a universal primer site and UMIs). TCRdb re-analysed the 5' RACE reads in MiXCR, keeping a single row per CDR3 protein. Found here are about 370,000 distinct CDR3 sequences, roughly 10% of them singletons; the top ten hold roughly a sixth. V lost 2 bases and J lost 1, with 9 bases in between. The CDR3 has 15 residues. The sequence derives from a man younger than 35 who received the YFV17D yellow fever vaccine. V is TRBV12-3 or TRBV12-4 and J is TRBJ1-5; D not certain. Sequencing used PBMCs, obtained on the day of the first yellow fever vaccination. CDR3 sequence (DNA): TGTGCCAGCAGTTTAATGTCGGGGAGCAATCAGCCCCAGCATTTT. Residues: CASSLMSGSNQPQHF.